The entry below gives a single TCR beta chain sequence along with its context. Its antigen remains unknown. Sequenced by immunoSEQ multiplex PCR; TCRdb stores in-frame clones only, minus some. The data hold about 88,000 clones, with approximately 79% observed a single time. Germline-derived CDR1 and CDR2 are SGHRS and YFSETQ. V was shortened by 0 bases and J by 5 bases, with 8 bases between the two germline ends. The CDR3 extends over 13 amino acids. These data belong to a study of radiotherapy plus CTLA-4 blockade in lung cancer. Findings of the study overall: TCR clones from tumors expanded in blood after radiotherapy plus ipilimumab.

The sequence derives from a human donor with non-small cell lung cancer that progressed on radiotherapy plus ipilimumab. The rearrangement joins TRBV5-1 to TRBJ2-5, with D possibly TRBD2 on 6 matching bases. The sample in question was peripheral blood, obtained from a patient treated with radiotherapy plus ipilimumab. The CDR3 DNA is TGCGCCAGCAGCTTGGGGAGCGGGGAGACCCAGTACTTC. Translated, it gives CASSLGSGETQYF.